This TCR beta chain comes out of a study of blood T cell repertoires in COVID-19. Study as a whole: COVID-19 samples, acute and convalescent, were from the United States, Italy and Spain. PBMCs, B-cell-depleted T cells, or T cells were the source of the cDNA or gDNA that made up the material.

Only in-frame clones appear in the TCRdb table, and some are missing; sequencing was by immunoSEQ multiplex PCR. The table lists 65,000 to 85,000 clones, 60% to 85% of them singletons. Germline assignment: CDR1 SGHTA and CDR2 FQGNSA. CDR3 length equals 14 residues. The ends were cut back, 1 base at V and 0 bases at J, with 7 bases in the middle. This clone has only a few counts. Material for sequencing was peripheral blood. This receptor was identified in a woman older than 75 with active or convalescent COVID-19. The chain is built from TRBV7-2 and TRBJ2-7; D uncertain. Here the CDR3 reads CASSLVTSSYEQYF. In DNA, the CDR3 is TGTGCCAGCAGCTTAGTTACGAGCTCCTACGAGCAGTACTTC. The entire variable domain, with the rest obtained from reference TRBV7-2 and TRBJ2-7, is as follows: GAGVSQSPSNKVTEKGKDVELRCDPISGHTALYWYRQSLGQGLEFLIYFQGNSAPDKSGLPSDRFSAERTGGSVSTLTIQRTQQEDSAVYLCASSLVTSSYEQYFGPGTRLTVT.